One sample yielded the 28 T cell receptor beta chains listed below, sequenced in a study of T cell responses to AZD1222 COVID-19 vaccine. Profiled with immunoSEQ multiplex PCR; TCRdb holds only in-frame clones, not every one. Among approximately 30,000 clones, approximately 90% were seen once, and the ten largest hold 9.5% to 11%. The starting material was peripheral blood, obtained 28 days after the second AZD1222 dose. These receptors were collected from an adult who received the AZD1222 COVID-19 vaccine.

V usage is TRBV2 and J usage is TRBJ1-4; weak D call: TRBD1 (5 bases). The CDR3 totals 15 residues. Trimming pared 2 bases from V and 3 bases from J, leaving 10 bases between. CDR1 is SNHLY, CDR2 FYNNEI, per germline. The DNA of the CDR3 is TGTGCCAGCAGTGAACAGGGTCGGGCTAATGAAAAACTGTTTTTT. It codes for CASSEQGRANEKLFF.

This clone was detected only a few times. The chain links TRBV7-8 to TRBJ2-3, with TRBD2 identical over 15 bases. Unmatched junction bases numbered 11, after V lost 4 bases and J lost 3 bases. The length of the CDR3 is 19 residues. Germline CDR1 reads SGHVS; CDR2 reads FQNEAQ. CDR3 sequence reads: CASSSIGTSGRRITDTQYF. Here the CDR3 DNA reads TGTGCCAGCAGCTCTATAGGGACTAGCGGGAGGCGGATAACAGATACGCAGTATTTT.

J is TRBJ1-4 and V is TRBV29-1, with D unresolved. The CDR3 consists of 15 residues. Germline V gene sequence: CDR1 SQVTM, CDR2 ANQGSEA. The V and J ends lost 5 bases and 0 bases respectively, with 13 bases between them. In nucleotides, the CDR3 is TGCAGCGTTCGGGCAGGAGCTGCAACTAATGAAAAACTGTTTTTT. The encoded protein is CSVRAGAATNEKLFF. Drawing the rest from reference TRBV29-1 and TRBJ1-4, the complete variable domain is SAVISQKPSRDICQRGTSLTIQCQVDSQVTMMFWYRQQPGQSLTLIATANQGSEATYESGFVIDKFPISRPNLTFSTLTVSNMSPEDSSIYLCSVRAGAATNEKLFFGSGTQLSVL.

CDR3 coding DNA: TGTGCCTGGACCCTCACAGCTCCAAGTGATGGCTACACCTTC. This translates into CAWTLTAPSDGYTF. This chain uses TRBV30 with TRBJ1-2; no clear D gene. Trimming pared 4 bases from V and 6 bases from J, leaving 18 bases between. Per germline, CDR1 GTSNPN and CDR2 SVGIG (reference sequence). This CDR3 is 14 amino acids long.

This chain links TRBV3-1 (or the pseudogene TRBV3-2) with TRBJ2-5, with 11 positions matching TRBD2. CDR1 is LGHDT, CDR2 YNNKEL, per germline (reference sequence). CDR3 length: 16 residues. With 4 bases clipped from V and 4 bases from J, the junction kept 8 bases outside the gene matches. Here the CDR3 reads CASSPSLAGVRETQYF. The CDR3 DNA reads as TGTGCCAGCAGCCCCTCACTAGCGGGAGTGAGAGAGACCCAGTACTTC.

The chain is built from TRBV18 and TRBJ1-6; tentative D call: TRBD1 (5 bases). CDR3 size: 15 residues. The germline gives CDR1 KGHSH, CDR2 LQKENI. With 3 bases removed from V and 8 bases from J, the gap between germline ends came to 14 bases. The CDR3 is CASSPTGDVDSPLHF. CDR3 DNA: TGTGCCAGCTCACCGACGGGGGATGTGGATTCACCCCTCCACTTT.

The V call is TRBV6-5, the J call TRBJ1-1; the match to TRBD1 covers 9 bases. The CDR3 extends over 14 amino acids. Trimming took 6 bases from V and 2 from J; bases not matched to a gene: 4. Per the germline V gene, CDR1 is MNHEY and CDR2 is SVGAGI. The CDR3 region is CASRGQGGNTEAFF. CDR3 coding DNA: TGTGCCAGCAGGGGACAGGGCGGAAACACTGAAGCTTTCTTT.

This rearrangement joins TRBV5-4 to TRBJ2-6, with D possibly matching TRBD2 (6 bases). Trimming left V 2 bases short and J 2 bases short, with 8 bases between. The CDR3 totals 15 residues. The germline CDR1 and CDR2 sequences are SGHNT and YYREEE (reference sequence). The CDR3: CASSFGGTGANVLTF. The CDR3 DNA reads TGTGCCAGCAGCTTCGGAGGGACTGGGGCCAACGTCCTGACTTTC.

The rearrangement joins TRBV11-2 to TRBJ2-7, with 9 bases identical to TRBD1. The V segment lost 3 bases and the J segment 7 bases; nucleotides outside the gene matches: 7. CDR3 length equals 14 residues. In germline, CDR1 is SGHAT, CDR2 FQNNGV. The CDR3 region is CASSFGQGSGEQYF. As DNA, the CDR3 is TGTGCCAGCAGCTTTGGACAGGGGTCGGGGGAGCAGTACTTC.

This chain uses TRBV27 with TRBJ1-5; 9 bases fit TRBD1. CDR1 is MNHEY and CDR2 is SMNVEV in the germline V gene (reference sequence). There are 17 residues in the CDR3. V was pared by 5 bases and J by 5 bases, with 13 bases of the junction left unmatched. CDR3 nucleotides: TGTGCCAGCAGTCCTACCGGGACAGGGACCCCTTATCAGCCCCAGCATTTT. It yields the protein CASSPTGTGTPYQPQHF.

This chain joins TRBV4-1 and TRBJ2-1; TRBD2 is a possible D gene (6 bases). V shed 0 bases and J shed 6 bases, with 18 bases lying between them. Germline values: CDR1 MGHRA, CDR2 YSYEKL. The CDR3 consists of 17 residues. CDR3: CASSQEVTGVGSNEQFF. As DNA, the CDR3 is TGCGCCAGCAGCCAAGAGGTGACGGGAGTTGGGAGCAATGAGCAGTTCTTC.

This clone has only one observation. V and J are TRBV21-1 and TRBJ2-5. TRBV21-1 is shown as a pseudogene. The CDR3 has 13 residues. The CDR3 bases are TGTGCCAGCAGCAACGGTGGGCAAGAGACCCAGTACTTC. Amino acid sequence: CASSNGGQETQYF.

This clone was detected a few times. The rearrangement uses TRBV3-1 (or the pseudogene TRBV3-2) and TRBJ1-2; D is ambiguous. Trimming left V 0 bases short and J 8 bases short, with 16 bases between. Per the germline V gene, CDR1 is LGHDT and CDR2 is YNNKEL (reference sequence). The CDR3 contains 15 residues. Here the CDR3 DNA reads TGTGCCAGCAGCCAAGATCCAGGAGAGGCCAGGGGCTACACCTTC. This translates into CASSQDPGEARGYTF.

CDR3 loop: CASSLEGDRVEAFF. The CDR3, as DNA: TGCGCCAGCAGCTTGGAGGGGGACAGGGTTGAAGCTTTCTTT. V is TRBV5-1 and J is TRBJ1-1; 9 bases agree with TRBD1. The CDR3 is 14 residues long. Germline values: CDR1 SGHRS, CDR2 YFSETQ. The J segment lost 7 bases and the V segment lost 0 bases, leaving 4 bases of the junction unmatched.

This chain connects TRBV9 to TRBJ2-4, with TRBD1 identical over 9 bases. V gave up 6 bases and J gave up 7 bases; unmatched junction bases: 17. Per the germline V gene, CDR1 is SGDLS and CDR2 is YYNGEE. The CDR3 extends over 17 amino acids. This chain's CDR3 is CASTPGQGTGISNIQYF. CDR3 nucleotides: TGTGCCAGCACGCCGGGACAGGGTACGGGTATAAGTAACATTCAGTACTTC.

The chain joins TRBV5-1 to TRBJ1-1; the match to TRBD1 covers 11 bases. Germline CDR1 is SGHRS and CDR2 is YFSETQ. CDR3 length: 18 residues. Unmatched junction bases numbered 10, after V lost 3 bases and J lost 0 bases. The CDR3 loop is CASSSEDRGRTMNTEAFF. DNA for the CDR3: TGCGCCAGCAGCTCGGAGGACAGGGGGCGGACTATGAACACTGAAGCTTTCTTT. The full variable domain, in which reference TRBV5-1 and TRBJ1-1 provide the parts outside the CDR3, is KAGVTQTPRYLIKTRGQQVTLSCSPISGHRSVSWYQQTPGQGLQFLFEYFSETQRNKGNFPGRFSGRQFSNSRSEMNVSTLELGDSALYLCASSSEDRGRTMNTEAFFGQGTRLTVV.

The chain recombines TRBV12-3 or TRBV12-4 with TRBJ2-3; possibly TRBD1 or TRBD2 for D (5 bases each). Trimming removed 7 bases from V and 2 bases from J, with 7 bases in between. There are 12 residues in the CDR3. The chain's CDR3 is CASTGTTDTQYF. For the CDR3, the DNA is TGTGCCAGCACGGGGACCACAGATACGCAGTATTTT.

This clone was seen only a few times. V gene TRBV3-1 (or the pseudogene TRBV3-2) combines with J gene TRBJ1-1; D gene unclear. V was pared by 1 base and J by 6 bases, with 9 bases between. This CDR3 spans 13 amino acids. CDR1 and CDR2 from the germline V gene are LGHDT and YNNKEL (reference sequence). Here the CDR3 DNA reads TGTGCCAGCAGCCAAGGTGGGCAGCCTGAAGCTTTCTTT. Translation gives CASSQGGQPEAFF.

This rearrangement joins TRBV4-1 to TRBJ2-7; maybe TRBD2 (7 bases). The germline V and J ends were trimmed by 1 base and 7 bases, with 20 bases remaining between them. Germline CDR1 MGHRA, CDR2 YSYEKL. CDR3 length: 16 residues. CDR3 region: CASSQAWGGALREQYF. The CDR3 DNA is TGCGCCAGCAGCCAAGCGTGGGGGGGGGCACTTCGGGAGCAGTACTTC.

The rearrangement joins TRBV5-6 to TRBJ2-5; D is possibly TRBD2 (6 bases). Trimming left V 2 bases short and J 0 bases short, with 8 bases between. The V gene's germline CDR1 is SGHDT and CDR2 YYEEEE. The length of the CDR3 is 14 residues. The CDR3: CASSLAGNQETQYF. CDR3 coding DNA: TGTGCCAGCAGCTTAGCGGGTAACCAAGAGACCCAGTACTTC.

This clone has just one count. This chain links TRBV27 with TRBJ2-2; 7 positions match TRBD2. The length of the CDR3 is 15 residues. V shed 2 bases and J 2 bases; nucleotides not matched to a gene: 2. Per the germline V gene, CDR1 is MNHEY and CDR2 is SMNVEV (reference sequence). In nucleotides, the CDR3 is TGTGCCAGCAGTTTAAGACTAGCCAACACCGGGGAGCTGTTTTTT. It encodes CASSLRLANTGELFF.

The CDR3 nucleotides read TGCGCCAGCAGCTTGGTGGAGTTAACCTCGGGGGAGCTGTTTTTT. It encodes CASSLVELTSGELFF. The chain carries TRBV5-1 and TRBJ2-2, with unresolved D. Deletions cut 0 bases from V and 8 bases from J, with 14 bases between. Germline values: CDR1 SGHRS, CDR2 YFSETQ. The CDR3 length is 15 residues.

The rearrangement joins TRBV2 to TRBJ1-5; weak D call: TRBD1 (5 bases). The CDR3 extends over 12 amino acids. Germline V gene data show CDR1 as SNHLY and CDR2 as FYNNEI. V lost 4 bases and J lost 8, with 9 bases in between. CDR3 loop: CASSAGVKPQHF. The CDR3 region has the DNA TGTGCCAGCAGTGCGGGGGTTAAGCCCCAGCATTTT.

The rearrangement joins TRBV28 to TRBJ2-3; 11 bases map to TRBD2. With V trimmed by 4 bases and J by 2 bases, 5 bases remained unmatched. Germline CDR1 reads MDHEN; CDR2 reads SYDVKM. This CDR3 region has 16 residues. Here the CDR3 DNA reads TGTGCCAGCAGTTGGGCGACTAGCGGGATCACAGATACGCAGTATTTT. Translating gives CASSWATSGITDTQYF.

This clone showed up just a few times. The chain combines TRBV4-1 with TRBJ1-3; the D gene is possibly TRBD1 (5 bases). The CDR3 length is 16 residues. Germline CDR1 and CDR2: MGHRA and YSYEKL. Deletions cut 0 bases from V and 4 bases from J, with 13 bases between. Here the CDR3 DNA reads TGCGCCAGCAGCCAAGAAGGGACCGCGGGAGGAAACACCATATATTTT. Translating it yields CASSQEGTAGGNTIYF.

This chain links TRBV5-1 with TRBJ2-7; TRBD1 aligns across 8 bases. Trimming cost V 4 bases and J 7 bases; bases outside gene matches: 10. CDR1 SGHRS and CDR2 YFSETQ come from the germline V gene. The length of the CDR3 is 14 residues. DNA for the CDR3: TGCGCCAGCAGCCCGGGACAGGCCCTTTGGGAGCAGTACTTC. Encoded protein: CASSPGQALWEQYF.

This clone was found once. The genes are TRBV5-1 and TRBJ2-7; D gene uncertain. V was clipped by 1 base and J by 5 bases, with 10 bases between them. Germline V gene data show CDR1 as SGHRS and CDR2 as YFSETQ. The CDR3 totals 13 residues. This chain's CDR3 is CASSLTQANEQYF. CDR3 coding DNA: TGCGCCAGCAGCTTGACCCAAGCGAACGAGCAGTACTTC. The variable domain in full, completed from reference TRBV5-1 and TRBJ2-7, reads KAGVTQTPRYLIKTRGQQVTLSCSPISGHRSVSWYQQTPGQGLQFLFEYFSETQRNKGNFPGRFSGRQFSNSRSEMNVSTLELGDSALYLCASSLTQANEQYFGPGTRLTVT.

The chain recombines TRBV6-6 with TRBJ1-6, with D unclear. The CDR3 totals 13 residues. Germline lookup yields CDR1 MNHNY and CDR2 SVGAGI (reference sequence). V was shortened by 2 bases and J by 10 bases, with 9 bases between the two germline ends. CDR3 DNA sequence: TGTGCCAGCAGTTACATGGACGGGTCACCCCTCCACTTT. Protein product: CASSYMDGSPLHF.